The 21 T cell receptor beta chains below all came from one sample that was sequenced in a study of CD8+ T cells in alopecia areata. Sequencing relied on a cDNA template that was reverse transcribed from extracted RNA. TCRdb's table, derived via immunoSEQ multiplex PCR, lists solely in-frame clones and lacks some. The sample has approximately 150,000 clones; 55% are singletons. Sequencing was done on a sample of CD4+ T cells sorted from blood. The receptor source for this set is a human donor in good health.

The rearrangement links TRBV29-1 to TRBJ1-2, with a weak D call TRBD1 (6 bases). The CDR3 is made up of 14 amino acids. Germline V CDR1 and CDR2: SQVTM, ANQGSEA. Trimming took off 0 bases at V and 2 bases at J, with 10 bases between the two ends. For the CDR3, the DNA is TGCAGCGTTGAAGATTGGGGGGCGAACTATGGCTACACCTTC. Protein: CSVEDWGANYGYTF. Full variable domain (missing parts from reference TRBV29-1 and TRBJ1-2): SAVISQKPSRDICQRGTSLTIQCQVDSQVTMMFWYRQQPGQSLTLIATANQGSEATYESGFVIDKFPISRPNLTFSTLTVSNMSPEDSSIYLCSVEDWGANYGYTFGSGTRLTVV.

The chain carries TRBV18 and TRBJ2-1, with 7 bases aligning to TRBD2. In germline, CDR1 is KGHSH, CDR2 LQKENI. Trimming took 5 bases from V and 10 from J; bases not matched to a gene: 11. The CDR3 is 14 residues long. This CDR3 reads CASSTDTSDWEQFF. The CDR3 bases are TGTGCCAGCTCAACAGACACTAGCGATTGGGAGCAGTTCTTC.

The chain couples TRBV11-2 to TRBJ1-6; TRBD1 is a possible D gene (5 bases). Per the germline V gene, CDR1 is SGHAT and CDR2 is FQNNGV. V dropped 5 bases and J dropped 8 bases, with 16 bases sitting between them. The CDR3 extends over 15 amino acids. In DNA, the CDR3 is TGTGCCAGCAGCCTCTCGGTGGGGGACTATTCACCCCTCCACTTT. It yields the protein CASSLSVGDYSPLHF.

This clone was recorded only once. In DNA form, the CDR3 reads TGTGCCAGCAGCTTAGGAGGGTCCCAAGAGACCCAGTACTTC. This sequence encodes CASSLGGSQETQYF. The rearrangement joins TRBV7-9 to TRBJ2-5; a possible D gene is TRBD2 (5 bases). Germline CDR1 reads SEHNR; CDR2 reads FQNEAQ (reference sequence). V lost 1 base and J 1 base, leaving 7 bases between the germline ends. This CDR3 spans 14 amino acids. Full variable domain (rest looked up from reference TRBV7-9 and TRBJ2-5): DTGVSQNPRHKITKRGQNVTFRCDPISEHNRLYWYRQTLGQGPEFLTYFQNEAQLEKSRLLSDRFSAERPKGSFSTLEIQRTEQGDSAMYLCASSLGGSQETQYFGPGTRLLVL.

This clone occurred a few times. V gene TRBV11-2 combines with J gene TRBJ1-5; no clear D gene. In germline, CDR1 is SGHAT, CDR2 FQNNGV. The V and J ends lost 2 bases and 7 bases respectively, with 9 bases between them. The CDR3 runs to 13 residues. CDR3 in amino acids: CASSLSREQPQHF. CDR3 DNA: TGTGCCAGCAGCTTATCTAGGGAACAGCCCCAGCATTTT.

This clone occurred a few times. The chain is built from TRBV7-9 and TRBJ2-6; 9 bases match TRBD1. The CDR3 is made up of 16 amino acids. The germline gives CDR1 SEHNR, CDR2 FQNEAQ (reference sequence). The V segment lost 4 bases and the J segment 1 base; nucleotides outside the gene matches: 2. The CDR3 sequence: CASSSQGASGANVLTF. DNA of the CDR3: TGTGCCAGCAGCTCACAGGGGGCATCTGGGGCCAACGTCCTGACTTTC.

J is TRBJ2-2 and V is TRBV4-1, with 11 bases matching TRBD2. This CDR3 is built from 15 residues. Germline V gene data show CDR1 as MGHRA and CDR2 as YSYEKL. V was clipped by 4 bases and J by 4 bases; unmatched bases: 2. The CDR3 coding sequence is TGCGCCAGCAGCCGCGGACTAGCGGGCACCGGGGAGCTGTTTTTT. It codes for CASSRGLAGTGELFF.

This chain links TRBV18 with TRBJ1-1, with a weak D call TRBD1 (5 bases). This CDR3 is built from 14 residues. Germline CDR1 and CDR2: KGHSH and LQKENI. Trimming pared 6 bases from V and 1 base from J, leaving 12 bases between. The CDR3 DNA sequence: TGTGCCAGCTCGGTGGGACGGACGAACACTGAAGCTTTCTTT. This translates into CASSVGRTNTEAFF.

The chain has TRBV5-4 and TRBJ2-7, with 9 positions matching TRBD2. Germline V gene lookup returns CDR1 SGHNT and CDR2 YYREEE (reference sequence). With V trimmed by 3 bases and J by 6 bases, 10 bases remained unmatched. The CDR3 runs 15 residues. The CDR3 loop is CASSWGSGTSSEQYF. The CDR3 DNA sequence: TGTGCCAGCAGCTGGGGGTCCGGGACTAGCTCCGAGCAGTACTTC. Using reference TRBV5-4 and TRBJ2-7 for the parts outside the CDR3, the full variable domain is ETGVTQSPTHLIKTRGQQVTLRCSSQSGHNTVSWYQQALGQGPQFIFQYYREEENGRGNFPPRFSGLQFPNYSSELNVNALELDDSALYLCASSWGSGTSSEQYFGPGTRLTVT.

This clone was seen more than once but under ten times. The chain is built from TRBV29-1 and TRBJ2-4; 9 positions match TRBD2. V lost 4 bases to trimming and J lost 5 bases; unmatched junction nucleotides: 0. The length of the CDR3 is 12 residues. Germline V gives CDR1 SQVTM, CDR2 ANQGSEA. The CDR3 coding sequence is TGCAGCGTTGGCGGGGGGGAAAACATTCAGTACTTC. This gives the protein CSVGGGENIQYF.

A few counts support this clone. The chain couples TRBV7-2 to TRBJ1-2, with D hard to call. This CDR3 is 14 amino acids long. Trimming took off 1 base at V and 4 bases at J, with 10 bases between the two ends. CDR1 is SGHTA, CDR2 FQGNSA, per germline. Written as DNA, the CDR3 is TGTGCCAGCAGCTTAGAAACGCGGACCTATGGCTACACCTTC. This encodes CASSLETRTYGYTF.

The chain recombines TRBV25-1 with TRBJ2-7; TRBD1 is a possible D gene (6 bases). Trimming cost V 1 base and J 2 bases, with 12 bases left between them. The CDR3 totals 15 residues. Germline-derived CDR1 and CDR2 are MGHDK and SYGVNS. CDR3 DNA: TGTGCCAGCAGTGAATCGTTAGGGGGAGCCTACGAGCAGTACTTC. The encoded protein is CASSESLGGAYEQYF.

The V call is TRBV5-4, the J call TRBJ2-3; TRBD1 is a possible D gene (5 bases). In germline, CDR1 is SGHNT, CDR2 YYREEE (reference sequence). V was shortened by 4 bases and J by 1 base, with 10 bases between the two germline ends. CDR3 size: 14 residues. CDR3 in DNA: TGTGCCAGCAGCCCAGGGTGGGGCACAGATACGCAGTATTTT. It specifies CASSPGWGTDTQYF.

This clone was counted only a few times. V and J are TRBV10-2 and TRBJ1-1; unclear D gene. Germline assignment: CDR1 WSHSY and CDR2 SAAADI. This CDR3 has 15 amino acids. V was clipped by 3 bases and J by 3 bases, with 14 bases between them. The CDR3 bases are TGCGCCAGCAGTGACCCTCCCGCCGTATACACTGAAGCTTTCTTT. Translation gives CASSDPPAVYTEAFF.

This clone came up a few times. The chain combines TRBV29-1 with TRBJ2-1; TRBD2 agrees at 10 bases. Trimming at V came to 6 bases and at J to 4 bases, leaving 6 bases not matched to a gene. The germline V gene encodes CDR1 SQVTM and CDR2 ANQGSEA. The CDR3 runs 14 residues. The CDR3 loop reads CSVPGLAEYNEQFF. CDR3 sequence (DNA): TGCAGCGTCCCCGGACTAGCGGAGTACAATGAGCAGTTCTTC.

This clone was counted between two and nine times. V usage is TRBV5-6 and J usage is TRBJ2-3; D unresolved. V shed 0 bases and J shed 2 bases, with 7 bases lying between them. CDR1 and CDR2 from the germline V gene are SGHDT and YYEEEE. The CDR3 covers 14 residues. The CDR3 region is CASSLESATDTQYF. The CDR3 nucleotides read TGTGCCAGCAGCTTGGAATCTGCCACAGATACGCAGTATTTT. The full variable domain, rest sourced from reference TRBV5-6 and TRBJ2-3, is DAGVTQSPTHLIKTRGQQVTLRCSPKSGHDTVSWYQQALGQGPQFIFQYYEEEERQRGNFPDRFSGHQFPNYSSELNVNALLLGDSALYLCASSLESATDTQYFGPGTRLTVL.

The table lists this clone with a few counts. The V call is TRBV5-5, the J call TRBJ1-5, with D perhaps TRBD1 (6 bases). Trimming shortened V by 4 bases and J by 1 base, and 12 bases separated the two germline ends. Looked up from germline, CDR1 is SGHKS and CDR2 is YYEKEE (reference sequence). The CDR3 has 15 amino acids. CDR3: CASSIQGRSNQPQHF. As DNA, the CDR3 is TGTGCCAGCAGCATACAGGGAAGGAGCAATCAGCCCCAGCATTTT.

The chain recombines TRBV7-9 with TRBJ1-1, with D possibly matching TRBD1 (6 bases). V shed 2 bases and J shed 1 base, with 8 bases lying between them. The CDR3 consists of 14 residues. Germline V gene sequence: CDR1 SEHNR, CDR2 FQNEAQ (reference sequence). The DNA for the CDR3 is TGTGCCAGCAGCTTATTGGGACAGAACACTGAAGCTTTCTTT. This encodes CASSLLGQNTEAFF.

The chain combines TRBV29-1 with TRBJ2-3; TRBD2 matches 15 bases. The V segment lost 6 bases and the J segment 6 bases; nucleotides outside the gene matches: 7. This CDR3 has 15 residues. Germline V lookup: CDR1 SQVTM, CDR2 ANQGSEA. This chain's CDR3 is CSVGLAGGLGDTQYF. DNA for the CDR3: TGCAGCGTCGGACTAGCGGGAGGGCTTGGGGATACGCAGTATTTT.

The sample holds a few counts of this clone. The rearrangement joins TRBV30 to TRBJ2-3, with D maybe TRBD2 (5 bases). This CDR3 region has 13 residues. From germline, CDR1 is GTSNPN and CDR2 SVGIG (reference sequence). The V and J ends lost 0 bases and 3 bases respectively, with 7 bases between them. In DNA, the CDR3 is TGTGCCTGGAGTGTACGGGGAACAGATACGCAGTATTTT. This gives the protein CAWSVRGTDTQYF.

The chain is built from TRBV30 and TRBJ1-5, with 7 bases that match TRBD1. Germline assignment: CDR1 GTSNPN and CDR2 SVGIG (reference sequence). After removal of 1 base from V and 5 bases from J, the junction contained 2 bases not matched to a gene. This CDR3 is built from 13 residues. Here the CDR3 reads CAWSDGTDQPQHF. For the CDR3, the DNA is TGTGCCTGGAGTGACGGGACAGATCAGCCCCAGCATTTT.